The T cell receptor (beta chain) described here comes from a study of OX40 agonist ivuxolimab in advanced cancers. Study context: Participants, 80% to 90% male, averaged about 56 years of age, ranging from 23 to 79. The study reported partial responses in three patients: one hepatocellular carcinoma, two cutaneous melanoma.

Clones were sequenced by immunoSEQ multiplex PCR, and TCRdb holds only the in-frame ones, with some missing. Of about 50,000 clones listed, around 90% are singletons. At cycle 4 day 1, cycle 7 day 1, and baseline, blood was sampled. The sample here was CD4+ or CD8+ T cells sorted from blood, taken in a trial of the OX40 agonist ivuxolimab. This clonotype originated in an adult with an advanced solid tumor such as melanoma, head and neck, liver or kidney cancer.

The CDR3 region is CASSPRNHYEQYF. DNA of the CDR3: TGTGCCAGCAGCCCCCGCAACCACTACGAGCAGTACTTC. The chain recombines TRBV28 with TRBJ2-7; D is unclear. CDR3 length equals 13 residues. With 6 bases removed from V and 3 bases from J, the gap between germline ends came to 12 bases. CDR1 MDHEN and CDR2 SYDVKM come from the germline V gene.